This T cell receptor beta chain was found in a study of blood T cell repertoires in COVID-19. Study overall: The study drew acute and convalescent COVID-19 samples from the United States, Italy and Spain. From T cells, B-cell-depleted T cells, or PBMCs came the material, which was cDNA or gDNA.

Original processing notes: It was from reference gene primer amplification that nucleated cell counts were estimated. TCRdb keeps only in-frame clones here, not all; method: immunoSEQ multiplex PCR. That table supplies the V and J calls and clone size; D and trimming were determined from the DNA. Of 52,000 or so clones in the sample, 90% to 95% were seen once. There are 14 residues in the CDR3. The ends were cut back, 0 bases at V and 1 base at J, with 7 bases in the middle. The germline V gene has CDR1 SGHRS and CDR2 YFSETQ. The chain couples TRBV5-1 to TRBJ1-1; D call uncertain. This clonotype was obtained from a man aged 50 to 60 with acute or convalescent COVID-19. The sample was peripheral blood. CDR3 amino acids: CASSLARGNTEAFF. The DNA for the CDR3 is TGCGCCAGCAGCTTGGCGAGAGGGAACACTGAAGCTTTCTTT. Full variable domain (rest looked up from reference TRBV5-1 and TRBJ1-1): KAGVTQTPRYLIKTRGQQVTLSCSPISGHRSVSWYQQTPGQGLQFLFEYFSETQRNKGNFPGRFSGRQFSNSRSEMNVSTLELGDSALYLCASSLARGNTEAFFGQGTRLTVV.